The sequence of this TCR beta chain was determined in a study of PD-L1 blockade in urothelial cancer. Study-level information: Blood underwent analysis 3 weeks (second dose) and 6 weeks after treatment began. Among blood samples, the median T cell count was some 150,000.

The germline V gene encodes CDR1 GTSNPN and CDR2 SVGIG (reference sequence). Unmatched junction bases numbered 6, after V lost 0 bases and J lost 2 bases. The CDR3 is 17 amino acids. Libraries were prepared by immunoSEQ multiplex PCR; TCRdb keeps only in-frame clonotypes and omits some of them. The data hold about 110,000 clones, with 70% to 85% observed a single time. This specimen was PBMCs, taken around atezolizumab (anti-PD-L1) treatment. The clonotype was recovered from a man in his fifties or sixties with urothelial cancer. The rearrangement uses TRBV30 and TRBJ2-3; 12 bases are shared with TRBD2. CDR3 DNA sequence: TGTGCCTGGAGTGTAGGTCGGACTAGCGGGAACACAGATACGCAGTATTTT. Amino acid sequence: CAWSVGRTSGNTDTQYF.